This T cell receptor beta chain was sequenced for a study of blood T cell repertoires in COVID-19. Overall study context: Recovery meant two consecutive negative NP/OP PCR tests, professional clearance, or resolved symptoms. T cells, B-cell-depleted T cells, or PBMCs provided the cDNA or gDNA that served as material.

Between the trimmed V and J ends, which lost 8 bases and 12 bases, there was a span of 17 bases. CDR1 is LGHDT and CDR2 is YNNKEL in the germline V gene (reference sequence). CDR3 size: 13 residues. This table comes from immunoSEQ multiplex PCR, and its TCRdb copy is limited to in-frame clones, with some not included. Among about 190,000 clones listed, 86% were seen once. Recruitment covered roughly 22 US areas and drew participants whose ages spanned about 18 to 95 years. This receptor was identified in a woman aged 40 to 50 in a cohort exposed to, infected with or recovered from COVID-19 (not recorded which). Sequenced sample: PBMCs or T cells enriched from blood (not recorded which). This chain connects TRBV3-1 (or the pseudogene TRBV3-2) to TRBJ1-6; D possibly corresponds to TRBD1 (5 bases). The chain's CDR3 is CASRRALGLPLHF. CDR3 sequence (DNA): TGTGCCAGCCGGAGGGCCCTGGGGCTACCCCTCCACTTT.